Shown below are 5 T cell receptor beta chains from a single sample sequenced in a study of cytomegalovirus exposure and HLA in healthy donors. Only in-frame clones appear in the TCRdb table, and some are missing; sequencing was by immunoSEQ multiplex PCR. Of 65,000 to 75,000 clones detected, 96% appear once; the ten largest clones hold 4.5% to 5%. Sample: PBMCs. The receptor set was obtained from a woman aged 18 to 35 in good health and CMV-seropositive.

This chain joins TRBV18 and TRBJ2-5; 12 nucleotides match TRBD2. V shed 0 bases, J shed 1 base, and the junction held 3 bases outside the gene matches. This CDR3 comprises 17 residues. Germline lookup yields CDR1 KGHSH and CDR2 LQKENI. The CDR3 loop reads CASSPPLAGGPQETQYF. CDR3 nucleotide sequence: TGTGCCAGCTCACCACCTCTAGCGGGAGGGCCCCAAGAGACCCAGTACTTC.

This clone showed up just a few times. CDR3 in DNA: TGTGCCAGCAGTTTATTTGGGTTGGGGGGAGGAGGTGAAAAACTGTTTTTT. Translated, it gives CASSLFGLGGGGEKLFF. The V and J genes are TRBV28 and TRBJ1-4; maybe TRBD1 (5 bases). V was trimmed by 1 base and J by 7 bases, leaving 19 bases between them. The CDR3 consists of 17 residues. Germline V gene lookup returns CDR1 MDHEN and CDR2 SYDVKM.

This rearrangement joins TRBV7-2 to TRBJ1-2, with unresolved D. CDR1 is SGHTA and CDR2 is FQGNSA in the germline V gene. The CDR3 totals 13 residues. The V gene lost 1 base and the J gene lost 4 bases, with 7 bases spanning the gap. The chain's CDR3 is CASSLDRVYGYTF. Here the CDR3 DNA reads TGTGCCAGCAGCTTAGACCGGGTCTATGGCTACACCTTC.

The chain recombines TRBV7-2 with TRBJ2-7; 7 positions match TRBD2. The V gene's germline CDR1 is SGHTA and CDR2 FQGNSA. Losses at the gene ends were 1 base for V and 7 bases for J; bases not matched to a gene: 10. CDR3 size: 15 residues. In nucleotides, the CDR3 is TGTGCCAGCAGCTTAGTCGCTAGCGGATACGGTGAGCAGTACTTC. Translated: CASSLVASGYGEQYF.

The chain links TRBV5-4 to TRBJ2-1; 11 nucleotides agree with TRBD2. From germline, CDR1 is SGHNT and CDR2 YYREEE (reference sequence). Trimming took 1 base from V and 10 from J; bases not matched to a gene: 13. There are 17 residues in the CDR3. CDR3 region: CASSLSQFTSGSIEQFF. As DNA, the CDR3 is TGTGCCAGCAGCTTGAGTCAGTTCACTAGCGGGAGTATCGAGCAGTTCTTC.